The rows below give T cell receptor beta chains drawn from one sample of a study of breast tumors, draining lymph nodes, adjacent tissues. TCRdb processed the multiplex PCR reads anew with MiXCR; each CDR3 protein has one entry. This sample has about 21,000 distinct CDR3 sequences; about half occur once, and the top ten carry about 8%. Sequenced: breast tumor tissue. The receptors come from a female donor with breast cancer. Some clones in this sample may be carry-over from other donors' samples. The CDR3 runs from the conserved cysteine through the conserved F or W. The D gene is left open where the match is weak. Not every row has a clone size; where given, it reads once, few, many or a size class.

TRBJ1-6 | - | TRBD1 | TRBV7-7 | TGTGCTAGCAGCTTAGAGGAGGGGGCGGGCTCACCCCTCCACTTT | CASSLEEGAGSPLHF
TRBJ1-4 | many | TRBD1 | TRBV18 | TGTGCCAGCTCACCACCGACAGGGGGTGAAAAACTGTTTTTT | CASSPPTGGEKLFF
TRBJ2-5 | large | TRBD2 | TRBV10-3 | TGTGCCACGCGGACTAGCGACCAAGAGACCCAGTACTTC | CATRTSDQETQYF
TRBJ2-1 | many | TRBD2 | TRBV19 | TGTGCCAGTAGTATTGGGACTAGCGGGAATGAGCAGTTCTTC | CASSIGTSGNEQFF
TRBJ2-3 | - | TRBD2 | TRBV9 | TGTGCCAGCAGCCCCTTAGGCGGGAGGACCACAGATACGCAGTATTTT | CASSPLGGRTTDTQYF
TRBJ2-7 | few | TRBD2 | TRBV10-3 | TGTGCCATCAGAAGGACTAGCGGATGGTACGAGCAGTACTTC | CAIRRTSGWYEQYF
TRBJ1-2 | - | TRBD1 | TRBV28 | TGTGCCAGCGGTTTGTGGGGACAGGGGTTGAATCGCTTAGTAGGCTACACCTTC | CASGLWGQGLNRLVGYTF
TRBJ2-1 | once | TRBD2 | TRBV9 | TGTGCCAGCAGCATAGAGGGACTAGTGGGGTCGGACCCCTACGATGAGCAGCTCTTC | CASSIEGLVGSDPYDEQLF
TRBJ1-6 | - | - | TRBV20-1 | TGCAGTGCTCGAGCATCCGGGCTTCTAAATTCACCCCTCCACTTT | CSARASGLLNSPLHF
TRBJ2-2 | few | - | TRBV5-5 | TGTGCCAGCAGCTTGGACGTGACCACCGGGGAGCTGTTTTTT | CASSLDVTTGELFF
TRBJ2-2 | - | - | TRBV15 | TGTGCCACCAGCAGCCGTGCGGGGGAGCTGTTTTTT | CATSSRAGELFF
TRBJ2-7 | few | TRBD2 | TRBV2 | TGTGCCAGCAGTGAAGACCGAGGCGGTGGGGGAGGGCCCGAGCAGTACTTC | CASSEDRGGGGGPEQYF
TRBJ2-7 | medium-sized | TRBD2 | TRBV20-1 | TGCAGTGCTAGCTGGGGACTAGGTTTGTACTTC | CSASWGLGLYF